This T cell receptor (beta chain) came from a study of OX40 agonist ivuxolimab in advanced cancers. The protocol was immunoSEQ multiplex PCR, while the TCRdb copy is restricted to in-frame clones and leaves out a portion. The sample records around 65,000 clones, about 91% being singletons. Germline assignment: CDR1 ENHRY and CDR2 SYGVKD. The CDR3 covers 15 residues. J lost 2 bases, V lost 7 bases, and 8 bases had no gene match. The sequencing here drew on CD4+ or CD8+ T cells sorted from blood, taken in a trial of the OX40 agonist ivuxolimab. The rearrangement links TRBV10-3 to TRBJ2-7; 10 bases agree with TRBD2. This receptor was taken from an adult with an advanced solid tumor such as melanoma, head and neck, liver or kidney cancer. In DNA form, the CDR3 reads TGTGCCATCACCTCTAGCGGGAGCCCGGCCTACGAGCAGTACTTC. Residues: CAITSSGSPAYEQYF.